This T cell receptor (beta chain) was sequenced during a study of control samples from healthy donors and cancer patients. CDR1 and CDR2 from the germline V gene are MNHEY and SVGAGI. This CDR3 has 14 amino acids. Between the trimmed V and J ends, which lost 5 bases and 0 bases, there was a span of 8 bases. The repertoire was sequenced with immunoSEQ multiplex PCR; TCRdb's copy has only in-frame clones and lacks some. This sample has 63,000 or so clones, with over 75% found just once. The material sequenced was blood. This chain joins TRBV6-5 and TRBJ1-5; D is unclear. The sequence was collected from a man aged 45 to 65 in good health. The CDR3, as DNA: TGTGCCAGCAGTCATTATTATAGCAATCAGCCCCAGCATTTT. Amino acid sequence: CASSHYYSNQPQHF.